The source of this T cell receptor beta chain is a study of blood T cell repertoires in COVID-19. At the level of the study: Sites in the United States, Italy and Spain provided acute and convalescent COVID-19 samples. Sources were T cells, B-cell-depleted T cells, or PBMCs; the material itself was cDNA or gDNA.

Source study methods: The assay estimated nucleated cells by amplifying reference gene primers. This table comes from immunoSEQ multiplex PCR, and its TCRdb copy is limited to in-frame clones, with some not included. V, J and clone size reflect that table, while D and trimming were determined from the DNA. The sample comprises approximately 48,000 clones, around 83% of which are singletons, and about 6.8% rests with the top ten. The CDR3 extends over 15 amino acids. The germline gives CDR1 MNHEY, CDR2 SMNVEV (reference sequence). J lost 6 bases, V lost 5 bases, and 9 bases had no gene match. The genes are TRBV27 and TRBJ2-7; TRBD1 aligns across 11 bases. Sequencing was carried out using peripheral blood. The source of this sequence is a man aged 60 to 69 with acute or convalescent COVID-19. The CDR3 DNA reads as TGTGCCAGCAGTCGACACCGGGACAGGGGGACCGAGCAGTACTTC. This sequence encodes CASSRHRDRGTEQYF.